A single sample is the source of the 21 T cell receptor beta chains below, sequenced in a study of T cells after yellow fever vaccination. TCRdb used MiXCR to reprocess the 5' RACE reads, holding one entry per CDR3 protein. The top ten clones hold 0.73% of a sample with over 110,000 distinct CDR3 sequences, roughly 8% of them seen once. Sample: CD4+ T cells sorted from PBMCs, taken 5 days after the yellow fever booster vaccination. The source of these receptors is a man aged 25 to 40 who received the YFV17D yellow fever vaccine.

This clonotype was seen repeatedly, ten times or more. The V and J genes are TRBV5-1 and TRBJ2-2; weak D call: TRBD2 (6 bases). The V gene lost 4 bases and the J gene lost 4 bases, with 11 bases spanning the gap. CDR3 length: 14 amino acids. Germline CDR1 SGHRS, CDR2 YFSETQ. The CDR3 DNA reads as TGCGCCAGCAGCCGGGACTCCGGCACCGGGGAGCTGTTTTTT. It codes for CASSRDSGTGELFF. The variable domain in full, with the rest retrieved from reference TRBV5-1 and TRBJ2-2, is KAGVTQTPRYLIKTRGQQVTLSCSPISGHRSVSWYQQTPGQGLQFLFEYFSETQRNKGNFPGRFSGRQFSNSRSEMNVSTLELGDSALYLCASSRDSGTGELFFGEGSRLTVL.

In this sample, this clonotype turned up many times. The chain carries TRBV29-1 and TRBJ2-5, with D perhaps TRBD1 (6 bases). Germline V gives CDR1 SQVTM, CDR2 ANQGSEA. V was cut by 3 bases and J by 5 bases, with 7 bases left in between. The CDR3 loop spans 11 amino acids. This CDR3 is CSVDQGETQYF. The CDR3, as DNA: TGCAGCGTTGATCAGGGGGAGACCCAGTACTTC.

This clonotype was observed many times. V is TRBV5-4 and J is TRBJ2-5, with D tentatively TRBD1 (5 bases). Deletions cut 6 bases from V and 1 base from J, with 10 bases between. The CDR3 sequence is 13 residues long. Germline loops: CDR1 SGHNT, CDR2 YYREEE (reference sequence). CDR3 DNA: TGTGCCAGCACAGGGCCGGGCCAAGAGACCCAGTACTTC. Translation gives CASTGPGQETQYF.

Many counts were recorded for this clonotype. This chain connects TRBV4-1 to TRBJ2-1; D assignment may be TRBD1 or TRBD2 (5 bases each). The V and J ends lost 4 bases and 8 bases respectively, with 24 bases between them. The CDR3 runs 17 residues. Germline V gene lookup returns CDR1 MGHRA and CDR2 YSYEKL. In nucleotides, the CDR3 is TGCGCCAGCAGCCGAATCCACGAGGGGACCAAAGGGGATGAGCAGTTCTTC. Amino acids: CASSRIHEGTKGDEQFF.

CDR3: CASSRTGTGANVLTF. The CDR3 coding sequence is TGCGCCAGCAGCAGGACAGGGACTGGGGCCAACGTCCTGACTTTC. The chain links TRBV4-3 to TRBJ2-6, with 8 positions matching TRBD1. The CDR3 loop spans 15 amino acids. Germline CDR1 reads LGHNA; CDR2 reads YSLEER. V shed 5 bases and J 2 bases; nucleotides not matched to a gene: 2.

This clonotype was counted between two and nine times. This rearrangement joins TRBV20-1 to TRBJ1-5, with 7 bases fitting TRBD1. Germline CDR1 is DFQATT and CDR2 is SNEGSKA (reference sequence). The CDR3 is 13 residues long. V lost 5 bases, J lost 4 bases, and 5 bases stayed unmatched. CDR3 sequence (DNA): TGCAGTGCTGCCAGGGGACAGAATCAGCCCCAGCATTTT. Encoded protein: CSAARGQNQPQHF.

This clonotype was counted a few times. The chain is built from TRBV19 and TRBJ2-7; TRBD1 aligns across 7 bases. This CDR3 spans 14 amino acids. Germline V gives CDR1 LNHDA, CDR2 SQIVND (reference sequence). After removal of 5 bases from V and 2 bases from J, the junction contained 6 bases not matched to a gene. Here the CDR3 reads CASSATGTAYEQYF. In DNA form, the CDR3 reads TGTGCCAGTAGTGCAACCGGGACAGCCTACGAGCAGTACTTC.

CDR3 amino acids: CASSPRAASDSYNEQFF. In DNA form, the CDR3 reads TGTGCCAGCTCACCACGGGCAGCCTCGGATTCCTACAATGAGCAGTTCTTC. The chain carries TRBV18 and TRBJ2-1; D ambiguous. V gave up 1 base and J gave up 1 base, with 14 bases separating them. The CDR3 loop spans 17 amino acids. Germline V gene sequence: CDR1 KGHSH, CDR2 LQKENI.

This clonotype was counted ten times or more. The chain employs TRBV20-1 and TRBJ2-3; D is unclear. V was pared by 0 bases and J by 0 bases, with 13 bases between. The CDR3 is 16 residues long. CDR1 and CDR2 (germline): DFQATT, SNEGSKA (reference sequence). CDR3 bases: TGCAGTGCTAGAGAAGAACCTTATTATAGCACAGATACGCAGTATTTT. Translation: CSAREEPYYSTDTQYF.

This clonotype showed up many times. V is TRBV19 and J is TRBJ2-5; the D is unclear. CDR3 length equals 12 residues. The V end lost 9 bases, the J end lost 4 bases, and 12 bases lay between the germline ends. The germline CDR1 and CDR2 sequences are LNHDA and SQIVND (reference sequence). CDR3 sequence: CASSVTVETQYF. CDR3 coding DNA: TGTGCCAGCTCAGTCACGGTAGAGACCCAGTACTTC.

This clonotype was seen many times. V gene TRBV7-6 combines with J gene TRBJ2-3; the match to TRBD2 covers 7 bases. The junction had 11 bases not matched to a gene; V was cut back by 2 bases and J by 0 bases. Germline-derived CDR1 and CDR2 are SGHVS and FNYEAQ. The CDR3 extends over 18 amino acids. The CDR3 is CASSLRPASGVSTDTQYF. CDR3 bases: TGTGCCAGCAGCTTAAGGCCGGCTAGCGGAGTGAGCACAGATACGCAGTATTTT.

There are a few counts of this clonotype. This chain uses TRBV7-2 with TRBJ2-4, with 9 bases identical to TRBD1. After removal of 6 bases from V and 2 bases from J, the junction contained 2 bases not matched to a gene. The CDR3 has 14 amino acids. The germline CDR1 and CDR2 sequences are SGHTA and FQGNSA. CDR3 nucleotides: TGTGCCAGCAGGGGACAGGGTTCCAAAAACATTCAGTACTTC. As protein: CASRGQGSKNIQYF.

This clonotype has just a few counts. V usage is TRBV7-9 and J usage is TRBJ2-1; D gene ambiguous. This CDR3 has 14 amino acids. CDR1 and CDR2 from the germline V gene are SEHNR and FQNEAQ (reference sequence). V was shortened by 1 base and J by 7 bases, with 11 bases between the two germline ends. The CDR3 here is CASSLESSRNEQFF. In nucleotides, the CDR3 is TGTGCCAGCAGCTTAGAGAGTAGCAGAAATGAGCAGTTCTTC.

This clonotype was recorded many times. The chain couples TRBV12-3 or TRBV12-4 to TRBJ1-2; D perhaps matches TRBD1 (6 bases). The CDR3 has 12 residues. The ends were cut back, 10 bases at V and 7 bases at J, with 16 bases in the middle. The CDR3 nucleotides are TGTGCCACCGCCGGGGGCCAGGGTGGCTACACCTTC. It codes for CATAGGQGGYTF.

This clonotype has at least ten counts. The CDR3 nucleotides read TGTGCCAGCAGCCCAGCGGGATACGCGAACACCGGGGAGCTGTTTTTT. This translates into CASSPAGYANTGELFF. The chain carries TRBV5-6 and TRBJ2-2, with 7 positions matching TRBD2. CDR1 is SGHDT, CDR2 YYEEEE, per germline. The CDR3 runs to 16 residues. Trimming removed 4 bases from V and 0 bases from J; junction bases left unmatched: 6.

This clonotype has ten or more counts. The chain combines TRBV6-1 with TRBJ2-5; TRBD1 is a possible D gene (5 bases). The CDR3 spans 13 residues. Looked up from germline, CDR1 is MNHNS and CDR2 is SASEGT. The germline V and J ends were trimmed by 7 bases and 2 bases, with 11 bases remaining between them. CDR3 amino acids: CASTLRQQETQYF. As DNA, the CDR3 is TGTGCCAGCACCCTTCGACAGCAAGAGACCCAGTACTTC.

This clonotype was found many times. This rearrangement joins TRBV6-2 or TRBV6-3 to TRBJ2-1; D is perhaps TRBD1 (6 bases). The germline V gene encodes CDR1 MNHEY and CDR2 SVGEGT. V was cut by 7 bases and J by 13 bases, with 20 bases left in between. This CDR3 spans 13 amino acids. DNA for the CDR3: TGTGCCAGCAACTGGGGGTCGGGGACATTCCAGTTCTTC. Protein: CASNWGSGTFQFF.

This clonotype was observed at least ten times. The V gene is TRBV7-9, the J gene TRBJ2-3, with D maybe TRBD2 (5 bases). This CDR3 has 16 residues. CDR1 is SEHNR, CDR2 FQNEAQ, per germline (reference sequence). The V gene lost 5 bases and the J gene lost 0 bases, with 15 bases spanning the gap. CDR3 DNA: TGTGCCAGCAGCCCCTCGAGGAGGTCTAGCACAGATACGCAGTATTTT. This sequence encodes CASSPSRRSSTDTQYF.

This clonotype occurred many times. The chain has TRBV5-1 and TRBJ2-5; a possible D gene is TRBD2 (6 bases). Germline V gene sequence: CDR1 SGHRS, CDR2 YFSETQ. Trimming left V 9 bases short and J 5 bases short, with 17 bases between. This CDR3 is built from 13 residues. This CDR3 is CATQRTEGETQYF. The CDR3 DNA reads as TGCGCCACCCAACGGACGGAGGGTGAGACCCAGTACTTC.

There are many counts of this clonotype. V is TRBV7-2 and J is TRBJ2-3; D ambiguous. With 5 bases removed from V and 1 base from J, the gap between germline ends came to 10 bases. CDR3 size: 14 residues. Germline CDR1 reads SGHTA; CDR2 reads FQGNSA. The CDR3 is CASSLPDGTDTQYF. CDR3 nucleotide sequence: TGTGCCAGCAGCCTACCCGACGGCACAGATACGCAGTATTTT. Using reference TRBV7-2 and TRBJ2-3 for the parts outside the CDR3, the full variable domain is GAGVSQSPSNKVTEKGKDVELRCDPISGHTALYWYRQSLGQGLEFLIYFQGNSAPDKSGLPSDRFSAERTGGSVSTLTIQRTQQEDSAVYLCASSLPDGTDTQYFGPGTRLTVL.

The sample holds many counts of this clonotype. The DNA for the CDR3 is TGTGCCAGCAGTTTTAAGGGGACCTCGAACACCGGGGAGCTGTTTTTT. It encodes CASSFKGTSNTGELFF. This chain joins TRBV12-3 or TRBV12-4 and TRBJ2-2; the D call may be TRBD1 or TRBD2 (5 bases each). The CDR3 runs 16 residues. V was pared by 3 bases and J by 0 bases, with 11 bases between.